The 6 T cell receptor beta chains presented below share a single source sample, sequenced in a study of cytomegalovirus exposure and HLA in healthy donors. The PCR ran on 60 Vbeta and 13 Jbeta primers. The table came from immunoSEQ multiplex PCR; TCRdb's copy has only in-frame clones and leaves some out. The listing records 180,000 or so clones. Sequences were obtained from PBMCs. The source of these receptors is a boy aged 5 to 17 in good health and CMV-seronegative.

The V gene is TRBV5-6, the J gene TRBJ2-5; D may be TRBD1 (5 bases). The CDR3 is made up of 14 amino acids. The germline CDR1 and CDR2 sequences are SGHDT and YYEEEE. Deletions cut 0 bases from V and 5 bases from J, with 11 bases between. The CDR3 DNA follows: TGTGCCAGCAGCTTGGGACAGCTACCCGAGACCCAGTACTTC. This translates into CASSLGQLPETQYF.

With regard to this clone: Other nucleotide sequences in the sample specify the same CDR3. The rearrangement uses TRBV7-2 and TRBJ2-7, with 14 nucleotides matching TRBD2. CDR1 and CDR2 (germline): SGHTA, FQGNSA. The CDR3 runs to 17 residues. The V and J ends lost 0 bases and 4 bases, in that order; junction bases with no gene match: 5. CDR3 sequence: CASSLAGLAGDPYEQYF. The CDR3 DNA follows: TGTGCCAGCAGCTTAGCGGGACTAGCGGGGGACCCTTACGAGCAGTACTTC. The variable domain in full, completed from reference TRBV7-2 and TRBJ2-7, reads GAGVSQSPSNKVTEKGKDVELRCDPISGHTALYWYRQSLGQGLEFLIYFQGNSAPDKSGLPSDRFSAERTGGSVSTLTIQRTQQEDSAVYLCASSLAGLAGDPYEQYFGPGTRLTVT.

The V gene is TRBV27, the J gene TRBJ2-2; a possible D gene is TRBD2 (6 bases). CDR1 and CDR2 from the germline V gene are MNHEY and SMNVEV (reference sequence). The CDR3 loop spans 14 amino acids. With 5 bases removed from V and 5 bases from J, the gap between germline ends came to 12 bases. In DNA, the CDR3 is TGTGCCAGCAGTCAGGAGGGGACTACCGGGGAGCTGTTTTTT. Residues: CASSQEGTTGELFF.

The V gene is TRBV11-2, the J gene TRBJ1-1, with 12 positions matching TRBD1. Germline CDR1 SGHAT, CDR2 FQNNGV. This CDR3 is 17 amino acids long. The V and J ends lost 7 bases and 3 bases, in that order; junction bases with no gene match: 12. CDR3: CASTPGRDRGLYTEAFF. CDR3 nucleotides: TGTGCCAGCACCCCCGGGCGGGACAGGGGGCTATACACTGAAGCTTTCTTT.

The V call is TRBV28, the J call TRBJ1-4; 8 nucleotides agree with TRBD1. In germline, CDR1 is MDHEN, CDR2 SYDVKM. This CDR3 is 18 amino acids long. J was trimmed by 0 bases and V by 8 bases; bases with no gene match: 14. The CDR3 reads CASLAPQGANPTNEKLFF. The CDR3 DNA follows: TGTGCCAGCCTTGCCCCGCAGGGGGCAAACCCAACTAATGAAAAACTGTTTTTT.

The CDR3: CASSWDRAPGELFF. In DNA, the CDR3 is TGTGCCAGCAGTTGGGACAGGGCCCCCGGGGAGCTGTTTTTT. This sequence joins TRBV6-5 and TRBJ2-2, with TRBD1 identical over 9 bases. The germline V gene encodes CDR1 MNHEY and CDR2 SVGAGI. The V segment lost 4 bases and the J segment 6 bases; nucleotides outside the gene matches: 3. This CDR3 has 14 amino acids.